The 3 T cell receptor beta chains below were found in one sample sequenced in a study of T cells in Graves' hyperthyroidism and ophthalmopathy (dated by TCRdb to between 2019 and 2020). Library preparation employed multiplex PCR. The sequencer was an Illumina HiSeq 2000. TCR beta CDR3 regions were amplified from RNA transcripts. The TCR CDR3 was subjected to a first round of RT-PCR using the HTBI primer set and the Qiagen OneStep RT-PCR kit. TCRdb took the public reads, trimmed them with fastp at Q25, ran MiXCR for clone calling and kept in-frame beta chains. Each entry merges the rows of one CDR3 protein and shows their most common DNA and genes. This sample gives under 400,000 distinct CDR3 sequences in total; about 16% of them show up just once. The ten largest account for about 21% of the sample. The specimen sequenced was blood. These receptors were obtained from a woman between 55 and 75 years old with Graves' ophthalmopathy.

This clonotype was observed at least ten times. J is TRBJ1-1 and V is TRBV30; D gene ambiguous. Germline lookup yields CDR1 GTSNPN and CDR2 SVGIG (reference sequence). The V and J ends lost 1 base and 4 bases respectively, with 10 bases between them. The CDR3 consists of 13 residues. CDR3 coding DNA: TGTGCCTGGAGTGGGGCTCGGTCCACTGAAGCTTTCTTT. This encodes CAWSGARSTEAFF.

This clonotype came up a few times. Given a much more abundant clone one base away, this may be a read error. The V call is TRBV27, the J call TRBJ2-7; D unresolved. V lost 2 bases to trimming and J lost 0 bases, with 8 bases between them. Germline values: CDR1 MNHEY, CDR2 SMNVEV (reference sequence). This CDR3 comprises 14 residues. The chain's CDR3 is CASSLGRNSYEQYF. CDR3 nucleotide sequence: TGTGCCAGCAGTTTAGGGCGGAACTCCTACGAGCAGTACTTC.

This clonotype was seen at least ten times. The chain combines TRBV2 with TRBJ1-3; D is unclear. The CDR3 is 12 residues long. Deletions cut 4 bases from V and 4 bases from J, with 5 bases between. The germline gives CDR1 SNHLY, CDR2 FYNNEI. CDR3 nucleotides: TGTGCCAGCAGTGTCCAGGGAAACACCATATATTTT. Translating it yields CASSVQGNTIYF.